A single T cell receptor (beta chain) is shown here with its context. The antigen is not known. The data belong to a study of shared clonotypes between healthy human individuals. Study-wide results and caveats: Non-shared clonotypes had lower generation probabilities than clonotypes shared by all four sorted-subset donors.

In the naive CD8 group, cells lacked CD45RO and were positively selected for CCR7, so terminally differentiated effector memory CD45RA+ cells were left out. The germline V gene has CDR1 MGHRA and CDR2 YSYEKL. The length of the CDR3 is 16 residues. Trimming left V 1 base short and J 0 bases short, with 7 bases between. The data were produced by immunoSEQ multiplex PCR, yet TCRdb's version contains in-frame clones alone and is incomplete. Of 2 million to 2.5 million clones in the sample, approximately 94% are singletons; the top ten hold more than 0.95%. The sample was naive CD8+ T cells sorted from blood. This chain connects TRBV4-1 to TRBJ2-6; tentative D call: TRBD2 (6 bases). This clonotype was sampled from a young man in good health. CDR3 DNA sequence: TGCGCCAGCAGCCAAGCGGAGGGCTCTGGGGCCAACGTCCTGACTTTC. This codes for CASSQAEGSGANVLTF.